One and the same sample provided the 6 T cell receptor beta chains below, sequenced in a study of cytotoxic CD8 clonotypes in ibrutinib-treated CLL. Sequencing was performed with immunoSEQ multiplex PCR; in TCRdb, only in-frame clones are kept and a portion is missing. Among roughly 250,000 clones listed, roughly 74% were seen once. The sample in question was PBMCs, obtained after 24 months of ibrutinib treatment. The receptors were sampled from a human donor with chronic lymphocytic leukemia.

This rearrangement joins TRBV20-1 to TRBJ2-7; D is unclear. The CDR3 spans 10 residues. Germline V gene lookup returns CDR1 DFQATT and CDR2 SNEGSKA (reference sequence). V was shortened by 7 bases and J by 4 bases, with 8 bases between the two germline ends. CDR3 DNA: TGCAGTGTTAGGGTATACGAGCAGTACTTC. The encoded protein is CSVRVYEQYF.

The chain is built from TRBV10-3 and TRBJ2-2; D is ambiguous. Germline loops: CDR1 ENHRY, CDR2 SYGVKD. The CDR3 totals 15 residues. The V and J ends lost 0 bases and 5 bases respectively, with 10 bases between them. The CDR3 reads CAISESTRVTGELFF. The CDR3 nucleotides read TGTGCCATCAGTGAGTCGACTCGCGTAACCGGGGAGCTGTTTTTT.

This clone was detected a few times. The chain employs TRBV9 and TRBJ2-1; possible D gene TRBD1, 5 bases. Deletions cut 3 bases from V and 8 bases from J, with 6 bases between. CDR1 is SGDLS, CDR2 YYNGEE, per germline. The CDR3 length is 11 residues. CDR3 protein: CASSATDEQFF. CDR3 sequence (DNA): TGTGCCAGCAGCGCGACAGATGAGCAGTTCTTC. The whole variable domain, filled in from reference TRBV9 and TRBJ2-1, reads DSGVTQTPKHLITATGQRVTLRCSPRSGDLSVYWYQQSLDQGLQFLIQYYNGEERAKGNILERFSAQQFPDLHSELNLSSLELGDSALYFCASSATDEQFFGPGTRLTVL.

The chain links TRBV27 to TRBJ2-7, with TRBD2 identical over 7 bases. Germline V lookup: CDR1 MNHEY, CDR2 SMNVEV (reference sequence). Trimming took 5 bases from V and 1 from J; bases not matched to a gene: 8. This CDR3 spans 15 amino acids. CDR3 region: CASSPASGLSYEQYF. CDR3 DNA sequence: TGTGCCAGCAGTCCTGCTAGCGGACTTTCCTACGAGCAGTACTTC.

V and J are TRBV4-3 and TRBJ2-1; 10 bases match TRBD1. Trimming cost V 2 bases and J 6 bases; bases outside gene matches: 7. CDR1 LGHNA and CDR2 YSLEER come from the germline V gene. This CDR3 has 16 residues. The CDR3, as DNA: TGCGCCAGCAGCCAAACCCGGGACAGGGGACCCAATGAGCAGTTCTTC. This gives the protein CASSQTRDRGPNEQFF.

V is TRBV7-3 and J is TRBJ1-2, with 9 bases matching TRBD1. With V trimmed by 3 bases and J by 6 bases, 2 bases remained unmatched. The length of the CDR3 is 13 residues. The germline V gene encodes CDR1 SGHTA and CDR2 FQGTGA. The CDR3: CASSFTGGNGYTF. The CDR3 DNA follows: TGTGCCAGCAGCTTCACAGGGGGCAATGGCTACACCTTC. Drawing the rest from reference TRBV7-3 and TRBJ1-2, the complete variable domain is GAGVSQTPSNKVTEKGKYVELRCDPISGHTALYWYRQSLGQGPEFLIYFQGTGAADDSGLPNDRFFAVRPEGSVSTLKIQRTERGDSAVYLCASSFTGGNGYTFGSGTRLTVV.